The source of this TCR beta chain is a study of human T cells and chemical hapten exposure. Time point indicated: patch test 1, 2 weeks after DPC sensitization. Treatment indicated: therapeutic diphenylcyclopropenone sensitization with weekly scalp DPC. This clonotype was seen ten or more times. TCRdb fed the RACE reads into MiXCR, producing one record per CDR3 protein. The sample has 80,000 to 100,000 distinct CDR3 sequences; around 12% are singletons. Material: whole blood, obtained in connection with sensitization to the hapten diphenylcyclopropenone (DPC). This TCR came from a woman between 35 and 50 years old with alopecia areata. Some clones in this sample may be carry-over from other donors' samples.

CDR3 bases: TGTGCCAGCAGCTTAAGCTTTCTCTCCTACAATGAGCAGTTCTTC. It translates to CASSLSFLSYNEQFF. The chain has TRBV7-8 and TRBJ2-1; no definite D call. This CDR3 comprises 15 residues. V lost 2 bases, J lost 0 bases, and 8 bases lay in between. Germline CDR1 is SGHVS and CDR2 is FQNEAQ.